What follows are 21 T cell receptor beta chains derived from one specimen sequenced in a study of CD8 T cells in ankylosing spondylitis. Study outcomes and limitations: Characteristic, it appeared, of ankylosing spondylitis blood was a TCR beta motif of about eight highly homologous variants.

Each CDR3 protein gets one entry after TCRdb re-called the 5' RACE reads with MiXCR. The sample lists about 500,000 distinct CDR3 sequences, about 5.7% seen once, with around 3.5% in the top ten. Antigens of these TCRs are unknown. The sequencing sample was made of blood, either unsorted or a sorted T cell fraction (not recorded which). These receptors came from a male donor with ankylosing spondylitis.

The table lists this clonotype with many counts. The V gene is TRBV15, the J gene TRBJ1-1; a possible D gene is TRBD1 (5 bases). Trimming pared 0 bases from V and 4 bases from J, leaving 18 bases between. The CDR3 extends over 17 amino acids. CDR1 is LNHNV and CDR2 is YYDKDF in the germline V gene (reference sequence). The CDR3 nucleotides read TGTGCCACCAGCAGAGATCAGTTAGGGTGGGGGGGCACTGAAGCTTTCTTT. This sequence encodes CATSRDQLGWGGTEAFF.

This clonotype has a count of ten or more. V usage is TRBV29-1 and J usage is TRBJ1-1, with no clear D. Per the germline V gene, CDR1 is SQVTM and CDR2 is ANQGSEA. This CDR3 has 13 residues. The V gene lost 1 base and the J gene lost 4 bases, with 10 bases spanning the gap. CDR3 loop: CSVEGPEGTEAFF. CDR3 coding DNA: TGCAGCGTTGAAGGTCCAGAGGGCACTGAAGCTTTCTTT.

There are many counts of this clonotype. Written as DNA, the CDR3 is TGTGCCAGCAGCTTAAGCCTAGCGGGAGCTGTGGATACGCAGTATTTT. Residues: CASSLSLAGAVDTQYF. The gene calls are TRBV5-5 and TRBJ2-3; 10 bases line up with TRBD2. CDR3 size: 16 residues. J was trimmed by 6 bases and V by 2 bases; bases with no gene match: 9. CDR1 SGHKS and CDR2 YYEKEE come from the germline V gene (reference sequence).

This clonotype was picked up many times. The genes are TRBV6-2 or TRBV6-3 and TRBJ2-7; D call uncertain. CDR3 size: 17 residues. The germline gives CDR1 MNHEY, CDR2 SVGEGT. V shed 2 bases and J shed 0 bases, with 17 bases lying between them. CDR3 amino acids: CASSYAPRERISYEQYF. In nucleotides, the CDR3 is TGTGCCAGCAGTTACGCCCCGCGAGAGCGAATCTCCTACGAGCAGTACTTC.

This clonotype was seen at least ten times. The CDR3 protein is CASSPRSGPTGNTIYF. CDR3 coding DNA: TGTGCCAGCAGTCCCAGGTCCGGACCCACCGGAAACACCATATATTTT. V is TRBV12-3 or TRBV12-4 and J is TRBJ1-3; D gene unclear. The CDR3 is made up of 16 amino acids. Trimming shortened V by 5 bases and J by 4 bases, and 18 bases separated the two germline ends.

This clonotype was counted ten times or more. The chain couples TRBV5-5 to TRBJ2-1; 7 bases map to TRBD2. CDR1 is SGHKS, CDR2 YYEKEE, per germline (reference sequence). This CDR3 is built from 17 residues. V was pared by 4 bases and J by 5 bases, with 15 bases of the junction left unmatched. In DNA form, the CDR3 reads TGTGCCAGCAGCCCGCCCCCTTATTCAGCGGGGAACAATGAGCAGTTCTTC. This sequence encodes CASSPPPYSAGNNEQFF.

This clonotype has at least ten counts. The V gene is TRBV4-2, the J gene TRBJ1-5; D is possibly TRBD1 (6 bases). With 4 bases removed from V and 6 bases from J, the gap between germline ends came to 13 bases. This CDR3 has 14 residues. Germline V gene data show CDR1 as LGHNA and CDR2 as YNFKEQ. CDR3 sequence: CASSPGQRGQPQHF. The CDR3 DNA reads as TGTGCCAGCAGCCCCGGACAGAGGGGTCAGCCCCAGCATTTT.

This clonotype showed up many times. The chain combines TRBV5-1 with TRBJ2-1, with 11 bases lining up with TRBD2. Germline V gene sequence: CDR1 SGHRS, CDR2 YFSETQ. The CDR3 contains 15 residues. The V and J ends lost 5 bases and 7 bases, in that order; junction bases with no gene match: 8. In DNA form, the CDR3 reads TGCGCCAGCAGACGACTAGCGGGATGGAGGAATGAGCAGTTCTTC. Protein: CASRRLAGWRNEQFF. The whole variable domain, filled in from reference TRBV5-1 and TRBJ2-1, reads KAGVTQTPRYLIKTRGQQVTLSCSPISGHRSVSWYQQTPGQGLQFLFEYFSETQRNKGNFPGRFSGRQFSNSRSEMNVSTLELGDSALYLCASRRLAGWRNEQFFGPGTRLTVL.

In its sample, this clonotype was seen many times. This chain joins TRBV20-1 and TRBJ1-6; TRBD1 is a possible D gene (5 bases). CDR3 length: 15 amino acids. Trimming took 5 bases from V and 0 from J, leaving 11 bases between them. The germline V gene encodes CDR1 DFQATT and CDR2 SNEGSKA (reference sequence). CDR3 nucleotides: TGCAGTGCTCAGGGACGGTTCTCCTATAATTCACCCCTCCACTTT. It yields the protein CSAQGRFSYNSPLHF.

This clonotype was counted ten times or more. The chain has TRBV7-9 and TRBJ2-5, with D possibly being TRBD2 (5 bases). Trimming left V 2 bases short and J 2 bases short, with 6 bases between. The germline V gene has CDR1 SEHNR and CDR2 FQNEAQ (reference sequence). The CDR3 has 13 residues. DNA of the CDR3: TGTGCCAGCAGCTTACCGGGACAAGAGACCCAGTACTTC. Protein sequence: CASSLPGQETQYF.

At least ten counts were recorded for this clonotype. The chain recombines TRBV12-3 or TRBV12-4 with TRBJ1-1; 8 bases line up with TRBD1. The ends lost 5 bases at V and 2 bases at J; junction bases unmatched: 4. CDR3 length equals 14 residues. The CDR3 region has the DNA TGTGCCAGCAGTCACAGGGGGATCAACACTGAAGCTTTCTTT. Translated: CASSHRGINTEAFF.

This clonotype was recorded a few times. This CDR3 reads CSARLPLRGTGELFF. Written as DNA, the CDR3 is TGCAGTGCTAGGTTACCCCTCCGGGGCACCGGGGAGCTGTTTTTT. The chain links TRBV20-1 to TRBJ2-2, with D possibly TRBD2 on 5 matching bases. Germline assignment: CDR1 DFQATT and CDR2 SNEGSKA (reference sequence). V dropped 3 bases and J dropped 4 bases, with 15 bases sitting between them. The CDR3 runs to 15 residues.

The genes are TRBV24-1 and TRBJ2-7; the D call may be TRBD1 or TRBD2 (6 bases each). Trimming stripped 1 base from V and 3 bases from J, with 18 bases between. The CDR3 loop spans 17 amino acids. The germline CDR1 and CDR2 sequences are KGHDR and SFDVKD. The CDR3 DNA follows: TGTGCCACCAGTGATTTTCCCGTCGGGGGCTCTCACTACGAGCAGTACTTC. Its protein product is CATSDFPVGGSHYEQYF.

This clonotype came up many times. The chain links TRBV6-2 or TRBV6-3 to TRBJ2-1, with D perhaps TRBD2 (5 bases). The germline gives CDR1 MNHEY, CDR2 SVGEGT. The CDR3 runs to 15 residues. Between the trimmed V and J ends, which lost 2 bases and 1 base, there was a span of 9 bases. CDR3 nucleotide sequence: TGTGCCAGCAGTTACAATCGGGGTTCCTACAATGAGCAGTTCTTC. It is translated as CASSYNRGSYNEQFF.

V is TRBV10-2 and J is TRBJ2-1, with 7 bases that match TRBD2. After removal of 6 bases from V and 2 bases from J, the junction contained 4 bases not matched to a gene. The germline gives CDR1 WSHSY, CDR2 SAAADI. The CDR3 runs 14 residues. The CDR3 DNA is TGCGCCAGCAGCCGCGGGAGCCCCTACAATGAGCAGTTCTTC. It is translated as CASSRGSPYNEQFF.

This clonotype was counted at least ten times. The chain joins TRBV28 to TRBJ1-2, with a weak D call TRBD1 (6 bases). The CDR3 length is 13 residues. V lost 7 bases and J lost 8, with 17 bases in between. CDR1 and CDR2 (germline): MDHEN, SYDVKM. In DNA form, the CDR3 reads TGTGCCAGCAATCTACGAGGGGGGCTCGGCTACACCTTC. It yields the protein CASNLRGGLGYTF.

This clonotype was detected ten times or more. This chain connects TRBV15 to TRBJ2-5, with a tentative D call TRBD1 (5 bases). The V end was cut by 3 bases, the J end by 1 base, with 9 bases between. From germline, CDR1 is LNHNV and CDR2 YYDKDF (reference sequence). This CDR3 spans 14 amino acids. The CDR3 sequence is CATSSGHTQETQYF. The CDR3 DNA sequence: TGTGCCACCAGCAGTGGACATACCCAAGAGACCCAGTACTTC.

This chain connects TRBV6-5 to TRBJ2-5; TRBD2 is a possible D gene (5 bases). Trimming removed 5 bases from V and 9 bases from J, with 13 bases in between. The CDR3 runs 12 residues. CDR1 and CDR2 from the germline V gene are MNHEY and SVGAGI. In DNA form, the CDR3 reads TGTGCCAGCAGTGACTATGCGCCAGCCCAGTACTTC. Translation gives CASSDYAPAQYF.

This clonotype occurred many times. This chain links TRBV9 with TRBJ2-7; no clear D gene. The CDR3 loop spans 14 amino acids. Germline assignment: CDR1 SGDLS and CDR2 YYNGEE. Trimming cost V 0 bases and J 2 bases, with 9 bases left between them. The CDR3 protein is CASSVDVGPYEQYF. CDR3 sequence (DNA): TGTGCCAGCAGCGTAGACGTGGGCCCCTACGAGCAGTACTTC.

This clonotype was counted ten times or more. The rearrangement uses TRBV5-5 and TRBJ1-6, with D perhaps TRBD1 (5 bases). The CDR3 extends over 15 amino acids. The germline V gene has CDR1 SGHKS and CDR2 YYEKEE (reference sequence). The V and J ends lost 4 bases and 5 bases respectively, with 13 bases between them. CDR3 amino acids: CASSRFQGDNSPLHF. The CDR3 bases are TGTGCCAGCAGCCGATTTCAAGGGGATAATTCACCCCTCCACTTT.

J is TRBJ2-1 and V is TRBV20-1; 9 nucleotides agree with TRBD2. Germline loops: CDR1 DFQATT, CDR2 SNEGSKA (reference sequence). The CDR3 is 16 residues long. The CDR3 loop is CCFCRLAAGSYNEQFF. CDR3 nucleotide sequence: TGCTGCTTCTGCCGACTAGCGGCGGGTTCCTACAATGAGCAGTTCTTC.